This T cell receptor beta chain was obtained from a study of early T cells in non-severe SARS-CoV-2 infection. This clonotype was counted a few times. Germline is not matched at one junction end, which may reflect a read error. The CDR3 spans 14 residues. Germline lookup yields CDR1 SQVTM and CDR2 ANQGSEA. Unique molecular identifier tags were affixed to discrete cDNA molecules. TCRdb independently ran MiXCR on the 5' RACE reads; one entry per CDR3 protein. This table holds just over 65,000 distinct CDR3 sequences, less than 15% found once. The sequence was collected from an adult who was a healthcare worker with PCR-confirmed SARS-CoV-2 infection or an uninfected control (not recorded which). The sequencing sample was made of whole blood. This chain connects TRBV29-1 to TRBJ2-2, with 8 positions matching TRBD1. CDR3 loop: CSVGDRPNTGELFF. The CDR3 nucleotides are TGCAGCGTTGGGGACAGGCCGAACACTGGGGAGCTGTTTTTT.